This record covers a single TCR beta chain. The antigen remains undetermined. This sample is drawn from a study of cytomegalovirus exposure and HLA in healthy donors. Findings and caveats of the study: TCR beta sequences reportedly predicted most subjects' HLA-A and HLA-B alleles accurately. Sequencing artifact likely explains a cluster of highly shared sequence variants. An ancestry cluster, one associated with Asian ancestry, reportedly showed fewer N-insertions than the approximately 670-donor mean in a later analysis.

A multiplex PCR was run with 60 Vbeta primers and 13 Jbeta primers. Clones were sequenced by immunoSEQ multiplex PCR, and TCRdb holds only the in-frame ones, with some missing. The data hold roughly 160,000 clones, with more than 65% observed a single time. V was clipped by 4 bases and J by 3 bases, with 12 bases between them. The length of the CDR3 is 14 residues. Germline V gene sequence: CDR1 SGHTA, CDR2 FQGNSA. The TCR sequence derives from a woman in her 30s in good health and CMV-seronegative. The sample was PBMCs. The J gene is TRBJ1-2, the V gene TRBV7-2, with D perhaps TRBD1 (6 bases). The CDR3 spells CASSSVRGDYGYTF. In DNA, the CDR3 is TGTGCCAGCAGCTCTGTCAGGGGCGACTATGGCTACACCTTC. Looking up the rest from reference TRBV7-2 and TRBJ1-2 gives the full variable domain: GAGVSQSPSNKVTEKGKDVELRCDPISGHTALYWYRQSLGQGLEFLIYFQGNSAPDKSGLPSDRFSAERTGGSVSTLTIQRTQQEDSAVYLCASSSVRGDYGYTFGSGTRLTVV.